These T cell receptor beta chains were read from a single sample in a study of T-cell reconstitution after alpha-beta-depleted transplantation in children. From the PCR reads, TCRdb called clonotypes with MiXCR, one entry per CDR3 protein. The sample lists 180,000 or so distinct CDR3 sequences, around 5.9% seen once, with 4.5% to 5.5% in the top ten. This specimen was PBMCs, taken before TCRalphabeta/CD19-depleted stem cell transplant. All receptors come from a girl under three years old with combined immunodeficiency, due to receive a stem cell transplant. Each CDR3 is given with its conserved first and last residue. A D gene is named only where the DNA matches it firmly. Expanded clones are given a class, and other clones once, few, many or no size at all.

CDR3 length	V gene	J gene	D gene	clone size	CDR3 DNA	CDR3 protein
17	TRBV4-2	TRBJ2-3	TRBD2	many	TGTGCCAGCAGCCCAAGTCGACTAGCGGGAGATGCAGATACGCAGTATTTT	CASSPSRLAGDADTQYF
12	TRBV29-1	TRBJ1-2	.	many	TGCAGCGCCACGGGGGGATACTATGGCTACACCTTC	CSATGGYYGYTF
14	TRBV11-3	TRBJ2-3	TRBD2	.	TGTGCCAGCAGCGCGACTAGCGGGAGCATCACGCAGTATTTT	CASSATSGSITQYF
16	TRBV28	TRBJ2-5	TRBD2	many	TGTGCCAGCAGTTTCGCCCTACTAGCGAACCAAGAGACCCGGTACTTC	CASSFALLANQETRYF
12	TRBV25-1	TRBJ2-7	.	many	TGTGCCAGCAGTGAAGGGGGTTACGAGCAGTACTTC	CASSEGGYEQYF
19	TRBV5-1	TRBJ1-1	TRBD1	many	TGCGCCAGCAGCTTGTCGGCTATCGGGACAGTTATAGGGGACACTGAAGCTTTCTTT	CASSLSAIGTVIGDTEAFF
11	TRBV29-1	TRBJ2-3	.	many	TGCAGCGTGATACCCACAGATACGCAGTATTTT	CSVIPTDTQYF
12	TRBV28	TRBJ2-1	.	many	TGTGCCAGCAGCCCCGGTTACAATGAGCAGTTCTTC	CASSPGYNEQFF
15	TRBV27	TRBJ2-1	TRBD2	many	TGTGCCAGCAGTTTATGGGGACTAGCTTCTAATGAGCAGTTCTTC	CASSLWGLASNEQFF
18	TRBV3-1	TRBJ2-1	TRBD2	many	TGTGCCAGCAGCCGGAGGTTAATAGCGGGGGGCCTCGGGGATGAGCAGTTCTTC	CASSRRLIAGGLGDEQFF
14	TRBV20-1	TRBJ2-5	.	many	TGCAGTGCTAGAGATCCAACAGGCCAAGAGACCCAGTACTTC	CSARDPTGQETQYF
13	TRBV28	TRBJ1-1	.	many	TGTGCCAGCAGTTTAACCGGACTCGAGGAAGCTTTCTTT	CASSLTGLEEAFF
13	TRBV20-1	TRBJ2-3	.	.	TGCAGTGCTAGAGCCAGGGGAGGTGTATTTATGTATTTT	CSARARGGVFMYF
14	TRBV12-3/TRBV12-4	TRBJ1-4	.	many	TGTGCCAGCAGTTTACAGGGCGTCACTGAAAAACTGTTTTTT	CASSLQGVTEKLFF
16	TRBV3-1	TRBJ2-3	TRBD2	many	TGTGCCAGCAGCCAAGACGCGGGGGGACTCACAGATACGCAGTATTTT	CASSQDAGGLTDTQYF
12	TRBV7-9	TRBJ1-1	.	many	TGTGCCAGCAGCTTGGGGACGAATGAGGCTTTCTTT	CASSLGTNEAFF
16	TRBV4-2	TRBJ2-2	.	many	TGTGCCAGCAGCCGGAGGGGGGGCCTGAACACCGGGGAGCTGTTTTTT	CASSRRGGLNTGELFF
16	TRBV20-1	TRBJ1-5	.	many	TGCAGTGCTAGAGATACAGGGATGAGCAGCAATCAGCCCCAGCATTTT	CSARDTGMSSNQPQHF
14	TRBV6-8	TRBJ2-3	.	many	TGTGCCAGCAGTCCACACAGGGCGACAGATACGCAGTATTTT	CASSPHRATDTQYF
15	TRBV27	TRBJ1-4	.	many	TGTGCCAGCAGTTTATACGCAGGCCTTAATGAAAAACTGTTTTTT	CASSLYAGLNEKLFF
15	TRBV19	TRBJ2-5	TRBD2	many	TGTGCCAGTAGTATCAGCGGGGGGGCACAAGAGACCCAGTACTTC	CASSISGGAQETQYF
18	TRBV7-6	TRBJ2-1	TRBD2	many	TGTGCCAGCAGCTTAGCGCGCCTAGCGGGAGGGCCCCACAATGAGCAGTTCTTC	CASSLARLAGGPHNEQFF
14	TRBV6-2/TRBV6-3	TRBJ2-7	.	many	TGTGCCAGCAGTTCCCGACAGGATTCCTACGAGCAGTACTTC	CASSSRQDSYEQYF
14	TRBV4-3	TRBJ2-2	.	.	TGCGCCAGCAGAGCCGCAGGGGGGGTAGGAGAGCTGTTTTTT	CASRAAGGVGELFF
16	TRBV7-8	TRBJ2-2	.	few	TGTGCCAGCAGCTTAGCCGACCATGCGAACACCGGGGAGCTGTTTTTT	CASSLADHANTGELFF
17	TRBV6-6	TRBJ1-1	.	many	TGTGCCAGCAGTTACTCGGGTCTTTTCGACGGCCAGGTTGAAGCTTTCTTT	CASSYSGLFDGQVEAFF
15	TRBV7-3	TRBJ2-3	TRBD2	many	TGTGCCAGCAGCCAAGCGGGGGGAAACACAGATACGCAGTATTTT	CASSQAGGNTDTQYF
14	TRBV13	TRBJ2-1	.	.	TGTGCCAGCAGCTCCCGACAGCTCGACTATGAGCAGTTCTTC	CASSSRQLDYEQFF
15	TRBV25-1	TRBJ2-7	TRBD1	.	TGTGCCAGCAGTGCCAAGGGCAGGGGGAAATACGAGCAGTACTTC	CASSAKGRGKYEQYF